This T cell receptor (beta chain) came from a study of blood T cells in healthy people across ages. Study outcomes and limitations: A conclusive naive versus antigen-experienced comparison was prevented by the unsorted PBMCs.

With a J-beta primer mix and a sample-barcoded 5' primer, a second PCR ran about 7 to 12 cycles. TCRdb ran MiXCR on the 5' RACE reads and lists one entry per CDR3 protein. The data show about 1.5 million distinct CDR3 sequences, around 40% seen once. The CDR3 has 15 residues. J lost 3 bases, V lost 1 base, and 6 bases had no gene match. Germline CDR1 reads MGHRA; CDR2 reads YSYEKL. With respect to this clonotype: The target antigen is unknown.

The draw of peripheral blood yielded roughly 10 milliliters from each donor. The gene calls are TRBV4-1 and TRBJ2-7; TRBD1 matches 7 bases. Sequencing was carried out using blood. This clonotype originated in a woman younger than 35 in good health. CDR3 residues: CASSQGQGSHYEQYF. DNA of the CDR3: TGCGCCAGCAGCCAAGGACAGGGATCTCACTACGAGCAGTACTTC.